The subject of this entry is one TCR beta chain. Its antigen is unknown. Germline CDR1 SQVTM, CDR2 ANQGSEA. The V end lost 1 base, the J end lost 3 bases, and 12 bases lay between the germline ends. This CDR3 has 14 amino acids. The entry originates in a study of human thymus T cells. Study-wide results and caveats: Repertoires from thymus and blood appeared to show biased V and J gene usage.

Generated by immunoSEQ multiplex PCR, the TCRdb table keeps only in-frame clones and is missing some. There are 35,000 to 45,000 clones in the sample; 94% occur only once, and roughly 0.13% lies in the top ten. The chain couples TRBV29-1 to TRBJ1-2; D possibly corresponds to TRBD1 (5 bases). Source material: blood. The sequence was obtained from a boy under two years old with a congenital heart defect but otherwise immunologically healthy. The CDR3 is CSVEAAGLYYGYTF. CDR3 sequence (DNA): TGCAGCGTTGAAGCGGCGGGACTCTACTATGGCTACACCTTC.